Following are 13 T cell receptor beta chains from one sample sequenced in a study of neoadjuvant anti-PD-1 for oral cavity cancer. Sequenced by immunoSEQ multiplex PCR; TCRdb stores in-frame clones only, minus some. Of over 11,000 clones listed, 60% to 80% are singletons. Material: PBMCs, obtained before nivolumab (anti-PD-1) treatment. These receptors came from a person aged 35 to 85 with oral cavity squamous cell carcinoma.

The rearrangement uses TRBV29-1 and TRBJ2-1, with unresolved D. V was clipped by 7 bases and J by 1 base, with 8 bases between them. Germline loops: CDR1 SQVTM, CDR2 ANQGSEA. The CDR3 consists of 12 residues. DNA for the CDR3: TGCAGCGCAAGCAGGTCCTACAATGAGCAGTTCTTC. Its translation: CSASRSYNEQFF.

The CDR3, as DNA: TGCAGCGGGCTCTTGGACACCTACAATGAGCAGTTCTTC. Translated, it gives CSGLLDTYNEQFF. The chain recombines TRBV29-1 with TRBJ2-1; possible D gene TRBD1, 5 bases. The CDR3 is made up of 13 amino acids. V gave up 7 bases and J gave up 2 bases, with 12 bases separating them. Germline-derived CDR1 and CDR2 are SQVTM and ANQGSEA.

This clone is medium-sized in the sample. The CDR3, as DNA: TGTGCCAGCAGTTCACGGGTCGAAACCGGGGAGCTGTTTTTT. Protein product: CASSSRVETGELFF. The chain has TRBV6-1 and TRBJ2-2; D remains unclear. Germline V lookup: CDR1 MNHNS, CDR2 SASEGT. Trimming took 5 bases from V and 5 from J, leaving 12 bases between them. The CDR3 has 14 residues.

This clone was seen a single time. The chain couples TRBV15 to TRBJ1-5; no clear D. Per germline, CDR1 LNHNV and CDR2 YYDKDF (reference sequence). The CDR3 covers 12 residues. With 0 bases removed from V and 7 bases from J, the gap between germline ends came to 4 bases. CDR3: CATSRDFQPQHF. As DNA, the CDR3 is TGTGCCACCAGCAGAGATTTCCAGCCCCAGCATTTT. Using reference TRBV15 and TRBJ1-5 for the parts outside the CDR3, the full variable domain is DAMVIQNPRYQVTQFGKPVTLSCSQTLNHNVMYWYQQKSSQAPKLLFHYYDKDFNNEADTPDNFQSRRPNTSFCFLDIRSPGLGDTAMYLCATSRDFQPQHFGDGTRLSIL.

This chain links TRBV7-8 with TRBJ2-7, with D tentatively TRBD2 (6 bases). There are 14 residues in the CDR3. Per the germline V gene, CDR1 is SGHVS and CDR2 is FQNEAQ. Trimming removed 4 bases from V and 6 bases from J, with 16 bases in between. The CDR3 reads CASSSRRLVVEQYF. As DNA, the CDR3 is TGTGCCAGCAGCTCTAGGAGACTAGTTGTCGAGCAGTACTTC.

The chain is built from TRBV7-9 and TRBJ2-7; the match to TRBD1 covers 7 bases. Germline CDR1 SEHNR, CDR2 FQNEAQ (reference sequence). This CDR3 region has 19 residues. V lost 3 bases and J lost 0; bases outside the gene matches: 17. The CDR3 loop is CASSFYFTWDSQSSYEQYF. The CDR3 bases are TGTGCCAGCAGCTTCTACTTTACCTGGGACAGCCAGAGCTCCTACGAGCAGTACTTC.

The J gene is TRBJ1-2, the V gene TRBV19; 7 positions agree with TRBD1. The germline V gene has CDR1 LNHDA and CDR2 SQIVND (reference sequence). CDR3 size: 13 residues. The V gene end was trimmed by 5 bases and the J gene end by 2 bases; junction bases not matched to a gene: 2. CDR3 sequence: CASSLTGNYGYTF. DNA for the CDR3: TGTGCCAGTAGTCTGACAGGGAACTATGGCTACACCTTC.

This chain joins TRBV25-1 and TRBJ1-1; the D is unclear. V lost 3 bases and J lost 0, with 2 bases in between. CDR1 MGHDK and CDR2 SYGVNS come from the germline V gene. CDR3 length: 12 amino acids. The CDR3 spells CASSDLNTEAFF. CDR3 in DNA: TGTGCCAGCAGTGATTTGAACACTGAAGCTTTCTTT.

The chain couples TRBV20-1 to TRBJ1-3; D unclear. CDR1 is DFQATT, CDR2 SNEGSKA, per germline (reference sequence). CDR3 length equals 11 residues. V was clipped by 3 bases and J by 4 bases, with 4 bases between them. Here the CDR3 DNA reads TGCAGTGCTAGTTTGGGAAACACCATATATTTT. The encoded protein is CSASLGNTIYF.

This chain uses TRBV5-1 with TRBJ2-6; D possibly uses TRBD1 or TRBD2 (5 bases each). CDR1 SGHRS and CDR2 YFSETQ come from the germline V gene. CDR3 size: 18 residues. The V end was cut by 0 bases, the J end by 2 bases, with 15 bases between. The CDR3 bases are TGCGCCAGCAGCTTGGAGGGGCCTAGCTCCCCTGGGGCCAACGTCCTGACTTTC. Translated: CASSLEGPSSPGANVLTF.

The J gene is TRBJ1-2, the V gene TRBV9; 10 bases match TRBD1. Germline loops: CDR1 SGDLS, CDR2 YYNGEE. CDR3 length: 15 amino acids. J gave up 5 bases and V 4 bases, and 8 bases lay outside the gene matches. CDR3 region: CASSTGQGGMYGYTF. Written as DNA, the CDR3 is TGTGCCAGCAGCACAGGACAGGGGGGAATGTATGGCTACACCTTC. The variable domain in full, with the rest retrieved from reference TRBV9 and TRBJ1-2, is DSGVTQTPKHLITATGQRVTLRCSPRSGDLSVYWYQQSLDQGLQFLIQYYNGEERAKGNILERFSAQQFPDLHSELNLSSLELGDSALYFCASSTGQGGMYGYTFGSGTRLTVV.

The chain has TRBV27 and TRBJ1-5; 8 nucleotides agree with TRBD1. The germline V gene has CDR1 MNHEY and CDR2 SMNVEV (reference sequence). The CDR3 covers 17 residues. V was clipped by 1 base and J by 6 bases; unmatched bases: 11. The CDR3: CASSLWATGALGQPQHF. Here the CDR3 DNA reads TGTGCCAGCAGTTTATGGGCGACAGGGGCCCTCGGTCAGCCCCAGCATTTT.

The chain has TRBV5-4 and TRBJ2-1, with 7 bases fitting TRBD2. Unmatched junction bases numbered 9, after V lost 2 bases and J lost 7 bases. Per the germline V gene, CDR1 is SGHNT and CDR2 is YYREEE (reference sequence). There are 15 residues in the CDR3. The CDR3: CASSLGREHSNEQFF. The CDR3 nucleotides read TGTGCCAGCAGCTTAGGGCGGGAGCACTCTAATGAGCAGTTCTTC.